The 21 T cell receptor beta chains given below trace back to one sample, sequenced in a study of control samples from healthy donors and cancer patients. The assay was immunoSEQ multiplex PCR, and TCRdb's table has in-frame clones only and misses some. This sample has 100,000 to 150,000 clones; roughly 84% occur once, and the top ten carry under 2%. The sample comprised blood. These TCRs come from a man aged 18 to 29 in good health.

The chain is built from TRBV6-5 and TRBJ2-7; no definite D call. This CDR3 contains 13 residues. The germline CDR1 and CDR2 sequences are MNHEY and SVGAGI. Trimming removed 3 bases from V and 7 bases from J, with 13 bases in between. DNA of the CDR3: TGTGCCAGCAGTTATTCTCCGTCCGAAGAGCAGTACTTC. It yields the protein CASSYSPSEEQYF.

This chain joins TRBV6-5 and TRBJ1-5; D gene unclear. Germline CDR1 and CDR2: MNHEY and SVGAGI. V lost 6 bases and J 3 bases, leaving 12 bases between the germline ends. CDR3 length equals 14 residues. The CDR3 nucleotides are TGTGCCAGCAGGGCGGGGAGCCACAATCAGCCCCAGCATTTT. Amino acid sequence: CASRAGSHNQPQHF.

This clone was counted a single time. This rearrangement joins TRBV6-2 or TRBV6-3 to TRBJ2-1; 11 bases map to TRBD2. The CDR3 has 17 amino acids. V shed 2 bases and J 8 bases; nucleotides not matched to a gene: 11. In germline, CDR1 is MNHEY, CDR2 SVGEGT. CDR3 residues: CASSYRKLAGETDEQFF. The CDR3 DNA sequence: TGTGCCAGCAGTTACCGGAAACTAGCGGGAGAGACGGATGAGCAGTTCTTC.

J is TRBJ1-2 and V is TRBV3-1 (or the pseudogene TRBV3-2), with 8 bases that match TRBD1. Germline assignment: CDR1 LGHDT and CDR2 YNNKEL (reference sequence). The CDR3 runs 17 residues. V was pared by 1 base and J by 4 bases, with 11 bases of the junction left unmatched. This CDR3 is CASSQGTRGQKSYGYTF. The CDR3 DNA reads TGTGCCAGCAGCCAAGGTACCAGGGGGCAAAAGAGCTATGGCTACACCTTC.

This chain uses TRBV7-9 with TRBJ1-1; D gene uncertain. CDR3 length equals 14 residues. Germline V gene data show CDR1 as SEHNR and CDR2 as FQNEAQ (reference sequence). Trimming removed 3 bases at V and 2 bases at J, with 10 bases between. The CDR3 here is CASSFPDGNTEAFF. The CDR3 DNA is TGTGCCAGCAGCTTCCCGGACGGCAACACTGAAGCTTTCTTT.

This chain connects TRBV7-9 to TRBJ2-4, with D unclear. Germline V lookup: CDR1 SEHNR, CDR2 FQNEAQ (reference sequence). The CDR3 is 11 amino acids. V lost 1 base, J lost 8 bases, and 3 bases lay in between. Here the CDR3 reads CASSLGDIQYF. As DNA, the CDR3 is TGTGCCAGCAGCTTAGGGGACATTCAGTACTTC.

This chain joins TRBV27 and TRBJ2-2; TRBD2 matches at 7 bases. The CDR3 spans 13 residues. The V segment lost 5 bases and the J segment 4 bases; nucleotides outside the gene matches: 1. Germline V gives CDR1 MNHEY, CDR2 SMNVEV (reference sequence). The CDR3 protein is CASSREVTGELFF. Written as DNA, the CDR3 is TGTGCCAGCAGTCGGGAGGTCACCGGGGAGCTGTTTTTT.

This clone was detected only once. The V call is TRBV10-3, the J call TRBJ1-5, with 8 bases lining up with TRBD1. The CDR3 is 15 amino acids. V trimming: 6 bases; J trimming: 6 bases; junction bases outside the gene matches: 10. Germline CDR1 is ENHRY and CDR2 is SYGVKD. CDR3 sequence: CAIRKDRGDGQPQHF. The CDR3, as DNA: TGTGCCATCAGAAAAGACAGGGGTGATGGTCAGCCCCAGCATTTT.

The gene calls are TRBV14 and TRBJ1-1; a weak D match, TRBD1 (5 bases). Germline CDR1 is SGHDN and CDR2 is FVKESK. CDR3 length equals 12 residues. Trimming removed 1 base from V and 8 bases from J, with 8 bases in between. The CDR3 spells CASSQAQGEAFF. CDR3 coding DNA: TGTGCCAGCAGCCAAGCTCAGGGAGAAGCTTTCTTT.

This clone was found once. The chain carries TRBV5-5 and TRBJ1-2; TRBD1 might be the D (5 bases). CDR1 and CDR2 from the germline V gene are SGHKS and YYEKEE (reference sequence). The V end was cut by 4 bases, the J end by 1 base, with 14 bases between. The CDR3 is 15 amino acids. CDR3 residues: CASSRAGQDNYGYTF. CDR3 DNA: TGTGCCAGCAGCCGGGCGGGGCAGGATAACTATGGCTACACCTTC.

The V gene is TRBV20-1, the J gene TRBJ2-5; D is undetermined. The CDR3 has 9 amino acids. Germline V gene data show CDR1 as DFQATT and CDR2 as SNEGSKA (reference sequence). The germline V and J ends were trimmed by 3 bases and 6 bases, with 2 bases remaining between them. The CDR3 nucleotides read TGCAGTGCTAGCCAGACCCAGTACTTC. Its translation: CSASQTQYF.

The chain has TRBV19 and TRBJ1-2, with unresolved D. V shed 5 bases and J shed 8 bases, with 21 bases lying between them. The CDR3 loop spans 15 amino acids. In germline, CDR1 is LNHDA, CDR2 SQIVND (reference sequence). The CDR3 here is CASSVNVADLQGYTF. For the CDR3, the DNA is TGTGCCAGTAGTGTGAACGTAGCGGACCTCCAGGGCTACACCTTC.

The rearrangement uses TRBV2 and TRBJ2-3; 13 positions match TRBD2. In germline, CDR1 is SNHLY, CDR2 FYNNEI. The V gene end was trimmed by 4 bases and the J gene end by 4 bases; junction bases not matched to a gene: 8. The CDR3 loop spans 17 amino acids. The CDR3 reads CASSVLTSGRIPDTQYF. CDR3 DNA: TGTGCCAGCAGTGTGTTGACTAGCGGGAGGATTCCAGATACGCAGTATTTT.

CDR3 in amino acids: CASSKSELRGETFF. The CDR3 nucleotides read TGTGCCAGCAGTAAATCGGAACTCAGGGGCGAGACTTTCTTT. The chain recombines TRBV2 with TRBJ1-1; weak D call: TRBD1 (6 bases). The V and J ends lost 5 bases and 12 bases respectively, with 22 bases between them. Germline assignment: CDR1 SNHLY and CDR2 FYNNEI. The CDR3 has 14 amino acids.

V and J are TRBV5-1 and TRBJ1-2; possibly TRBD1 for D (6 bases). The germline V and J ends were trimmed by 0 bases and 13 bases, with 16 bases remaining between them. The CDR3 has 13 amino acids. CDR1 is SGHRS, CDR2 YFSETQ, per germline. The CDR3 DNA sequence: TGCGCCAGCAGCTTGGTGGGACAAGAAAGTTGCACCTTC. Translation: CASSLVGQESCTF.

The rearrangement uses TRBV3-1 (or the pseudogene TRBV3-2) and TRBJ1-3, with 7 bases that match TRBD1. The germline V gene encodes CDR1 LGHDT and CDR2 YNNKEL (reference sequence). The CDR3 length is 14 residues. Unmatched junction bases numbered 2, after V lost 6 bases and J lost 0 bases. The chain's CDR3 is CASSQGGSGNTIYF. The CDR3 DNA follows: TGTGCCAGCAGTCAGGGGGGCTCTGGAAACACCATATATTTT.

This clone was seen only once. This chain connects TRBV6-5 to TRBJ1-5; maybe TRBD1 (5 bases). The CDR3 has 13 residues. Trimming pared 2 bases from V and 6 bases from J, leaving 8 bases between. Germline V gives CDR1 MNHEY, CDR2 SVGAGI. Here the CDR3 reads CASSYRDAQPQHF. The CDR3 DNA is TGTGCCAGCAGTTACCGGGACGCTCAGCCCCAGCATTTT.

The V and J genes are TRBV5-1 and TRBJ1-2; D is undetermined. The CDR3 is 15 residues long. Germline assignment: CDR1 SGHRS and CDR2 YFSETQ. Trimming cost V 0 bases and J 4 bases, with 13 bases left between them. The CDR3 DNA reads as TGCGCCAGCAGCTTGGACGACGTCTGGGCCTATGGCTACACCTTC. Protein sequence: CASSLDDVWAYGYTF.

CDR3 nucleotide sequence: TGTGCCAGCAGCCAAGTAGGGGACTATGGCTACACCTTC. The encoded protein is CASSQVGDYGYTF. The V and J genes are TRBV4-2 and TRBJ1-2, with a weak D call TRBD1 (5 bases). In germline, CDR1 is LGHNA, CDR2 YNFKEQ. V shed 1 base and J shed 3 bases, with 6 bases lying between them. The CDR3 covers 13 residues.

J is TRBJ2-1 and V is TRBV9; TRBD2 might be the D (6 bases). The CDR3 covers 15 residues. From germline, CDR1 is SGDLS and CDR2 YYNGEE. The V and J ends lost 4 bases and 7 bases respectively, with 18 bases between them. The CDR3 DNA reads as TGTGCCAGCAGCCCTCTTAGGGACTCCACTAATGAGCAGTTCTTC. It translates to CASSPLRDSTNEQFF.

The chain is built from TRBV6-1 and TRBJ1-2; weak D call: TRBD1 (5 bases). Between the trimmed V and J ends, which lost 3 bases and 5 bases, there was a span of 13 bases. Germline V CDR1 and CDR2: MNHNS, SASEGT. The CDR3 loop spans 14 amino acids. The CDR3 spells CASSERRDSYGYTF. CDR3 sequence (DNA): TGTGCCAGCAGTGAGCGCCGAGACAGTTATGGCTACACCTTC.